The T cell receptor (beta chain) described here comes from a study of PD-1 blockade in classical Hodgkin lymphoma. Produced via immunoSEQ multiplex PCR; TCRdb's table is partial and in-frame only. The data show around 60,000 clones, with more than 80% seen just once and over 9% held by the top ten. The time point was: cycle 4 day 1 (C4D1), after five to seven weeks of nivolumab. Each patient experienced a relapse that followed autologous stem cell transplantation, and brentuximab vedotin exposure varied. Patients reached a best response of complete response, partial response or progressive disease. Here the sequenced sample was peripheral blood mononuclear cells (PBMCs), taken before the fourth cycle of nivolumab. This clonotype was sampled from a human donor with classical Hodgkin lymphoma.

The CDR3: CASSPQGNGGEKLFF. The CDR3 coding sequence is TGCGCCAGCTCCCCTCAGGGCAACGGGGGGGAAAAACTGTTTTTT. The chain carries TRBV5-1 and TRBJ1-4; D may be TRBD1 (5 bases). This CDR3 is 15 amino acids long. Per germline, CDR1 SGHRS and CDR2 YFSETQ. V lost 7 bases and J lost 8, with 21 bases in between.